The 9 T cell receptor beta chains in this list originate from one sample, sequenced in a study of cytomegalovirus exposure and HLA in healthy donors. Amplification used 60 Vbeta primers and 13 Jbeta primers. This table comes from immunoSEQ multiplex PCR, and its TCRdb copy is limited to in-frame clones, with some not included. Of about 200,000 clones listed, 75% to 85% are singletons. What was sequenced was PBMCs. These receptor sequences come from a woman aged 50 to 60 in good health and CMV-seropositive.

The chain recombines TRBV15 with TRBJ1-2, with D perhaps TRBD1 (6 bases). Germline V lookup: CDR1 LNHNV, CDR2 YYDKDF (reference sequence). V was shortened by 0 bases and J by 7 bases, with 12 bases between the two germline ends. The CDR3 length is 14 residues. The CDR3 loop is CATSRDTSRGGYTF. The CDR3 coding sequence is TGTGCCACCAGCAGAGATACCAGCAGGGGTGGCTACACCTTC.

This chain links TRBV7-2 with TRBJ2-5; TRBD2 matches 10 bases. The length of the CDR3 is 14 residues. The trim removed 4 bases at V and 5 bases at J, leaving 4 bases unmatched. Germline V gene data show CDR1 as SGHTA and CDR2 as FQGNSA. CDR3: CASSSLAGVETQYF. DNA of the CDR3: TGTGCCAGCAGCTCCCTAGCGGGGGTGGAGACCCAGTACTTC.

This sequence joins TRBV27 and TRBJ2-2; 10 positions agree with TRBD2. Germline V gives CDR1 MNHEY, CDR2 SMNVEV (reference sequence). This CDR3 has 16 amino acids. The trim removed 2 bases at V and 4 bases at J, leaving 4 bases unmatched. CDR3 loop: CASSLRLAGVTGELFF. The CDR3 DNA is TGTGCCAGCAGTTTACGGCTAGCGGGAGTCACCGGGGAGCTGTTTTTT.

This chain connects TRBV7-9 to TRBJ2-7, with TRBD1 matching 8 bases. CDR1 is SEHNR, CDR2 FQNEAQ, per germline (reference sequence). Germline trimming cut 1 base from V and 1 base from J; bases unmatched to any gene: 3. The CDR3 extends over 15 amino acids. As DNA, the CDR3 is TGTGCCAGCAGCTTAGGGGACAGGCCATCCTACGAGCAGTACTTC. Translation gives CASSLGDRPSYEQYF.

This chain connects TRBV19 to TRBJ2-3, with 7 bases lining up with TRBD1. The V segment lost 0 bases and the J segment 4 bases; nucleotides outside the gene matches: 4. CDR3 length: 15 amino acids. Germline loops: CDR1 LNHDA, CDR2 SQIVND (reference sequence). The CDR3, as DNA: TGTGCCAGTAGTATAGAGGAGCAGGGGGCAGATACGCAGTATTTT. It codes for CASSIEEQGADTQYF.

In this sample, this clone turned up a few times. The chain links TRBV5-1 to TRBJ2-7; perhaps TRBD1 as D (5 bases). Per the germline V gene, CDR1 is SGHRS and CDR2 is YFSETQ. CDR3 length equals 14 residues. V dropped 4 bases and J dropped 6 bases, with 17 bases sitting between them. Written as DNA, the CDR3 is TGCGCCAGCAGCGTATCGTTGGGGCCGTCCGAGCAGTACTTC. Residues: CASSVSLGPSEQYF.

The V gene is TRBV2, the J gene TRBJ1-1; 12 positions match TRBD1. Germline CDR1 SNHLY, CDR2 FYNNEI. J gave up 8 bases and V 5 bases, and 9 bases lay outside the gene matches. The CDR3 has 15 residues. The CDR3 region is CASSRDRGPPREAFF. The CDR3 DNA is TGTGCCAGCAGTAGGGACAGGGGGCCTCCTAGGGAAGCTTTCTTT. The whole variable domain, filled in from reference TRBV2 and TRBJ1-1, reads EPEVTQTPSHQVTQMGQEVILRCVPISNHLYFYWYRQILGQKVEFLVSFYNNEISEKSEIFDDQFSVERPDGSNFTLKIRSTKLEDSAMYFCASSRDRGPPREAFFGQGTRLTVV.

The chain carries TRBV2 and TRBJ2-2, with 7 positions matching TRBD1. CDR1 and CDR2 (germline): SNHLY, FYNNEI. V was pared by 7 bases and J by 5 bases, with 7 bases of the junction left unmatched. The CDR3 consists of 14 residues. Here the CDR3 reads CASKRTGGTGELFF. CDR3 sequence (DNA): TGTGCCAGCAAGAGGACAGGCGGGACCGGGGAGCTGTTTTTT.

The J gene is TRBJ1-1, the V gene TRBV9, with 10 bases that match TRBD1. The length of the CDR3 is 15 residues. Germline CDR1 and CDR2: SGDLS and YYNGEE. V shed 3 bases and J 7 bases; nucleotides not matched to a gene: 9. The CDR3 coding sequence is TGTGCCAGCAGCGGAAGGACAGGGGGAGCGGGTGAAGCTTTCTTT. Protein: CASSGRTGGAGEAFF.